The 9 T cell receptor beta chains below come from one sample, sequenced in a study of blood T cell repertoires in COVID-19 (dated by TCRdb to the early 2020s). To prepare the library, the immunoSEQ multiplex PCR assay was applied. TCRdb mirrors the immuneACCESS table, restricted to in-frame sequences. Some clones are absent from its copies; in checked studies, under half trace to an unresolved V gene, and the reason for the others is unknown. The sample table lists about 200,000 clones, 70% to 90% of them with a count of one. The top ten clonotypes cover approximately 0.7% of the sample. Sequencing input: peripheral blood. The receptors here all came from a middle-aged man with acute or convalescent COVID-19.

This clone was counted a few times. This chain joins TRBV2 and TRBJ2-3; TRBD2 aligns across 7 bases. V was pared by 1 base and J by 7 bases, with 5 bases of the junction left unmatched. This CDR3 spans 14 amino acids. Germline lookup yields CDR1 SNHLY and CDR2 FYNNEI. CDR3 residues: CASSEVGGGHTQYF. CDR3 coding DNA: TGTGCCAGCAGTGAAGTTGGGGGGGGACATACGCAGTATTTT.

This rearrangement joins TRBV3-1 (or the pseudogene TRBV3-2) to TRBJ2-2; 10 nucleotides agree with TRBD2. Germline V lookup: CDR1 LGHDT, CDR2 YNNKEL (reference sequence). V gave up 1 base and J gave up 2 bases; unmatched junction bases: 4. This CDR3 has 17 amino acids. The CDR3 DNA follows: TGTGCCAGCAGCCAAGCTGGACTAGCGGAAAACACCGGGGAGCTGTTTTTT. This gives the protein CASSQAGLAENTGELFF.

This clone showed up just once. The V and J genes are TRBV29-1 and TRBJ2-7; possible D gene TRBD2, 6 bases. In germline, CDR1 is SQVTM, CDR2 ANQGSEA. This CDR3 contains 12 residues. Trimming left V 6 bases short and J 0 bases short, with 9 bases between. CDR3 DNA: TGCAGCGTGGGACTGTCCTCCTACGAGCAGTACTTC. Amino acids: CSVGLSSYEQYF.

V is TRBV11-2 and J is TRBJ2-7, with unresolved D. Germline loops: CDR1 SGHAT, CDR2 FQNNGV. There are 12 residues in the CDR3. The V end lost 7 bases, the J end lost 5 bases, and 12 bases lay between the germline ends. As DNA, the CDR3 is TGTGCCAGCACCTTCGTTCGTGACGAGCAGTACTTC. Translation gives CASTFVRDEQYF.

This rearrangement joins TRBV19 to TRBJ1-2; 8 bases are shared with TRBD1. The CDR3 extends over 13 amino acids. V trimming: 6 bases; J trimming: 5 bases; junction bases outside the gene matches: 5. The V gene's germline CDR1 is LNHDA and CDR2 SQIVND (reference sequence). CDR3 bases: TGTGCCAGTAGACCTCGACAGGGGTATGGCTACACCTTC. Protein sequence: CASRPRQGYGYTF.

This chain connects TRBV23-1 to TRBJ2-7; 8 bases match TRBD1. Being an ORF, TRBV23-1 has a function that is uncertain. The CDR3 totals 14 residues. V shed 4 bases, J shed 5 bases, and the junction held 7 bases outside the gene matches. Here the CDR3 reads CASSLQGAPHEQYF. In nucleotides, the CDR3 is TGCGCCAGCAGTCTTCAGGGGGCGCCGCACGAGCAGTACTTC.

The chain uses TRBV7-2 and TRBJ2-7; the match to TRBD2 covers 9 bases. This CDR3 is built from 14 residues. CDR1 SGHTA and CDR2 FQGNSA come from the germline V gene. V lost 5 bases to trimming and J lost 2 bases; unmatched junction nucleotides: 4. The CDR3 DNA sequence: TGTGCCAGCAGCCTTAGCGGGGGAGCCTACGAGCAGTACTTC. Amino acid sequence: CASSLSGGAYEQYF.

This sequence joins TRBV4-1 and TRBJ1-6; no firm D call. This CDR3 has 16 residues. Germline CDR1 MGHRA, CDR2 YSYEKL. The germline V and J ends were trimmed by 5 bases and 4 bases, with 15 bases remaining between them. CDR3 nucleotide sequence: TGCGCCAGCAGCTTCTTTACAGCCAGATATAATTCACCCCTCCACTTT. This gives the protein CASSFFTARYNSPLHF.

V and J are TRBV2 and TRBJ1-5, with a tentative D call TRBD1 (6 bases). V gave up 5 bases and J gave up 4 bases, with 12 bases separating them. The CDR3 runs to 14 residues. From germline, CDR1 is SNHLY and CDR2 FYNNEI. The CDR3 region is CASSSLDRNQPQHF. The CDR3 DNA sequence: TGTGCCAGCAGTTCCCTGGACAGAAATCAGCCCCAGCATTTT. Based on the CDR3 plus reference TRBV2 and TRBJ1-5, the full variable domain is EPEVTQTPSHQVTQMGQEVILRCVPISNHLYFYWYRQILGQKVEFLVSFYNNEISEKSEIFDDQFSVERPDGSNFTLKIRSTKLEDSAMYFCASSSLDRNQPQHFGDGTRLSIL.